A single sample gave rise to the 4 T cell receptor beta chains below, sequenced in a study of shared clonotypes between healthy human individuals. The table came from immunoSEQ multiplex PCR; TCRdb's copy has only in-frame clones and leaves some out. In the table there are a few million clones, over 85% of which are singletons. Sequencing was carried out using naive CD4+ T cells sorted from blood. This sample's subset: CD45RA+ positively selected. The receptors here all came from a man aged 18 to 30 in good health.

J is TRBJ1-1 and V is TRBV13, with a weak D call TRBD1 (6 bases). Germline values: CDR1 PRHDT, CDR2 FYEKMQ (reference sequence). The CDR3 runs to 14 residues. V was clipped by 5 bases and J by 0 bases, with 10 bases between them. CDR3 sequence (DNA): TGTGCCAGCAGCACAAGGACAGTGAACACTGAAGCTTTCTTT. This codes for CASSTRTVNTEAFF.

This clone was picked up one time. The gene calls are TRBV10-1 and TRBJ2-1; D is perhaps TRBD1 or TRBD2 (5 bases each). Trimming removed 3 bases at V and 6 bases at J, with 9 bases between. Germline CDR1 is WNHNN and CDR2 is SYGVQD (reference sequence). The CDR3 runs 13 residues. CDR3 nucleotide sequence: TGCGCCAGCAGTGATGGGGGACCCAATGAGCAGTTCTTC. Encoded protein: CASSDGGPNEQFF.

Only one count was recorded for this clone. The chain uses TRBV6-1 and TRBJ1-5; maybe TRBD1 (5 bases). Germline V gives CDR1 MNHNS, CDR2 SASEGT. The CDR3 is 14 amino acids. V lost 8 bases to trimming and J lost 3 bases, with 14 bases between them. CDR3 in DNA: TGTGCCAGCGCGGGAGGGGACTCCAATCAGCCCCAGCATTTT. As protein: CASAGGDSNQPQHF.

V is TRBV7-6 and J is TRBJ1-1, with a weak D call TRBD1 (6 bases). Trimming pared 4 bases from V and 0 bases from J, leaving 12 bases between. CDR1 is SGHVS and CDR2 is FNYEAQ in the germline V gene. This CDR3 is built from 15 residues. Written as DNA, the CDR3 is TGTGCCAGCAGCTCTTATGGACAGTTGAACACTGAAGCTTTCTTT. Residues: CASSSYGQLNTEAFF.